This T cell receptor (beta chain) was captured by sequencing in a study of blood T cell repertoires in COVID-19. Looking at the study overall: Acute-phase and convalescent COVID-19 samples originated in the United States, Italy and Spain.

Original data processing: Amplified reference gene primers provided the basis for estimating nucleated cell counts. Produced via immunoSEQ multiplex PCR; TCRdb's table is partial and in-frame only. V and J calls and clone size follow that table, whereas D and trimming were derived from the DNA. The sample includes 200,000 to 250,000 clones, roughly 85% of them seen just once. V gave up 3 bases and J gave up 9 bases, with 15 bases separating them. The CDR3 loop spans 15 amino acids. Germline CDR1 reads SSHAT; CDR2 reads FNYEAQ (reference sequence). Sequencing was performed on peripheral blood. The TCR was taken from a man in his forties or fifties who had recovered from COVID-19. V and J are TRBV7-7 and TRBJ1-6; tentatively, D is TRBD1 (5 bases). Here the CDR3 DNA reads TGTGCCAGCAGCTTTCCAGGGTCTAGAAGTTCACCCCTCCACTTT. Encoded protein: CASSFPGSRSSPLHF.